These 31 T cell receptor beta chains were all obtained from the same sample, sequenced in a study of blood T cell repertoires in COVID-19. Here immunoSEQ multiplex PCR was the method, and the copy in TCRdb shows in-frame clones only, minus some. This table has 70,000 to 95,000 clones, 88% appearing once. The sequenced sample was peripheral blood. Every receptor here comes from a woman aged 80 or over with active COVID-19.

The rearrangement links TRBV3-1 (or the pseudogene TRBV3-2) to TRBJ2-5; 10 positions agree with TRBD2. The CDR3 has 16 amino acids. V lost 0 bases to trimming and J lost 5 bases; unmatched junction nucleotides: 6. Germline V gives CDR1 LGHDT, CDR2 YNNKEL (reference sequence). The CDR3 here is CASSQDRAGGLETQYF. DNA for the CDR3: TGTGCCAGCAGCCAAGATCGAGCGGGAGGGTTGGAGACCCAGTACTTC.

Here the CDR3 reads CASEEDLDRTLVWSNQPQHF. The CDR3 coding sequence is TGTGCCAGCGAGGAGGATTTGGACAGGACCCTGGTGTGGAGCAATCAGCCCCAGCATTTT. This chain links TRBV28 with TRBJ1-5; the match to TRBD1 covers 7 bases. Germline values: CDR1 MDHEN, CDR2 SYDVKM. V trimming: 8 bases; J trimming: 1 base; junction bases outside the gene matches: 23. The CDR3 sequence is 20 residues long.

CDR3 loop: CASSVLLSSGLFF. The CDR3 nucleotides read TGTGCCAGCAGCGTCCTTTTAAGTAGCGGGTTGTTCTTC. The V and J genes are TRBV9 and TRBJ2-1; TRBD2 matches 7 bases. The CDR3 spans 13 residues. Trimming took 2 bases from V and 15 from J; bases not matched to a gene: 11. CDR1 and CDR2 from the germline V gene are SGDLS and YYNGEE.

V is TRBV3-1 (or the pseudogene TRBV3-2) and J is TRBJ2-1, with D possibly TRBD2 on 8 matching bases. The V gene's germline CDR1 is LGHDT and CDR2 YNNKEL (reference sequence). The CDR3 covers 21 residues. Between the trimmed V and J ends, which lost 0 bases and 5 bases, there was a span of 29 bases. CDR3 residues: CASSQDFWQGGTSDINNEQFF. The DNA of the CDR3 is TGTGCCAGCAGCCAAGATTTCTGGCAGGGGGGGACTAGTGATATAAACAATGAGCAGTTCTTC.

The chain is built from TRBV10-3 and TRBJ2-3; D perhaps matches TRBD1 (5 bases). Per the germline V gene, CDR1 is ENHRY and CDR2 is SYGVKD. This CDR3 is 12 amino acids long. The V and J ends lost 5 bases and 5 bases respectively, with 8 bases between them. This chain's CDR3 is CAISWGGDTQYF. CDR3 nucleotides: TGTGCCATCAGTTGGGGCGGAGATACGCAGTATTTT.

This rearrangement joins TRBV15 to TRBJ1-3; D unresolved. The germline V gene encodes CDR1 LNHNV and CDR2 YYDKDF (reference sequence). Trimming left V 0 bases short and J 4 bases short, with 13 bases between. The CDR3 consists of 16 residues. The CDR3 region has the DNA TGTGCCACCAGCAGAGATCTGGCGGGCTTCGGAAACACCATATATTTT. Its translation: CATSRDLAGFGNTIYF.

The chain joins TRBV5-5 to TRBJ2-3, with 7 bases lining up with TRBD1. Germline values: CDR1 SGHKS, CDR2 YYEKEE (reference sequence). The length of the CDR3 is 16 residues. The trim removed 2 bases at V and 0 bases at J, leaving 6 bases unmatched. CDR3 in amino acids: CASSFRQGSSTDTQYF. The CDR3 DNA is TGTGCCAGCAGCTTTCGACAGGGCAGTAGCACAGATACGCAGTATTTT.

The rearrangement links TRBV6-5 to TRBJ2-2, with D perhaps matching TRBD1 (6 bases). Germline CDR1 reads MNHEY; CDR2 reads SVGAGI. This CDR3 has 15 amino acids. The V and J ends lost 6 bases and 0 bases respectively, with 11 bases between them. CDR3 in amino acids: CASRFGTPNTGELFF. Written as DNA, the CDR3 is TGTGCCAGCAGATTCGGGACACCGAACACCGGGGAGCTGTTTTTT.

The chain has TRBV7-3 and TRBJ2-5, with D uncertain. The CDR3 loop spans 13 amino acids. The ends were cut back, 0 bases at V and 2 bases at J, with 4 bases in the middle. Germline assignment: CDR1 SGHTA and CDR2 FQGTGA. The CDR3 nucleotides are TGTGCCAGCAGCTTAACGTATCAAGAGACCCAGTACTTC. This translates into CASSLTYQETQYF.

This clone was seen a handful of times. V usage is TRBV9 and J usage is TRBJ2-7; 11 bases are shared with TRBD2. CDR1 is SGDLS, CDR2 YYNGEE, per germline. Trimming took 2 bases from V and 3 from J; bases not matched to a gene: 13. The CDR3 extends over 18 amino acids. DNA for the CDR3: TGTGCCAGCAGCGTCGGGGCGTTAGCGGGAGGGCCGAGCTACGAGCAGTACTTC. This codes for CASSVGALAGGPSYEQYF. Full variable domain (rest looked up from reference TRBV9 and TRBJ2-7): DSGVTQTPKHLITATGQRVTLRCSPRSGDLSVYWYQQSLDQGLQFLIQYYNGEERAKGNILERFSAQQFPDLHSELNLSSLELGDSALYFCASSVGALAGGPSYEQYFGPGTRLTVT.

This clone was recorded once. V gene TRBV10-3 combines with J gene TRBJ2-2; D uncertain. With 0 bases removed from V and 3 bases from J, the gap between germline ends came to 8 bases. The CDR3 spans 15 residues. Germline lookup yields CDR1 ENHRY and CDR2 SYGVKD. Here the CDR3 DNA reads TGTGCCATCAGTGAGTCGCGCGAGTACACCGGGGAGCTGTTTTTT. This sequence encodes CAISESREYTGELFF.

The chain employs TRBV4-2 and TRBJ1-4; D perhaps matches TRBD1 (6 bases). The V gene's germline CDR1 is LGHNA and CDR2 YNFKEQ. The CDR3 runs 20 residues. Between the trimmed V and J ends, which lost 1 base and 0 bases, there was a span of 21 bases. In DNA, the CDR3 is TGTGCCAGCAGCCAAGCCCGCAGAGGGGGGGGAGGGGCAACTAATGAAAAACTGTTTTTT. Its protein is CASSQARRGGGGATNEKLFF.

V is TRBV28 and J is TRBJ1-4; D uncertain. Germline V gene sequence: CDR1 MDHEN, CDR2 SYDVKM. Trimming removed 10 bases at V and 6 bases at J, with 18 bases between. This CDR3 is built from 14 residues. CDR3 sequence (DNA): TGTGCCACCTACTCGGTTACGAATCATGAAAAACTGTTTTTT. It encodes CATYSVTNHEKLFF.

The chain combines TRBV5-1 with TRBJ2-1, with D possibly TRBD1 on 6 matching bases. CDR1 and CDR2 from the germline V gene are SGHRS and YFSETQ. The ends were cut back, 0 bases at V and 9 bases at J, with 19 bases in the middle. The length of the CDR3 is 16 residues. The chain's CDR3 is CASSLGRGIAFGEQFF. The CDR3, as DNA: TGCGCCAGCAGCTTGGGCAGGGGTATAGCGTTCGGTGAGCAGTTCTTC. The entire variable domain, with the rest obtained from reference TRBV5-1 and TRBJ2-1, is as follows: KAGVTQTPRYLIKTRGQQVTLSCSPISGHRSVSWYQQTPGQGLQFLFEYFSETQRNKGNFPGRFSGRQFSNSRSEMNVSTLELGDSALYLCASSLGRGIAFGEQFFGPGTRLTVL.

The chain couples TRBV18 to TRBJ2-1, with 12 bases fitting TRBD2. V shed 5 bases, J shed 7 bases, and the junction held 15 bases outside the gene matches. CDR3 length: 18 residues. The germline gives CDR1 KGHSH, CDR2 LQKENI. CDR3 amino acids: CASSSTPSTSGSWNEQFF. The CDR3 DNA reads as TGTGCCAGCTCATCTACACCATCGACTAGCGGGAGCTGGAATGAGCAGTTCTTC.

This clone was detected only a few times. The chain carries TRBV27 and TRBJ2-2; maybe TRBD2 (5 bases). V was pared by 0 bases and J by 0 bases, with 8 bases between. Germline assignment: CDR1 MNHEY and CDR2 SMNVEV (reference sequence). This CDR3 is built from 16 residues. CDR3 DNA sequence: TGTGCCAGCAGTTTATCCAGCGGCCCGAACACCGGGGAGCTGTTTTTT. This gives the protein CASSLSSGPNTGELFF.

The chain's CDR3 is CASSYGRETGELFF. The CDR3 DNA is TGTGCCAGCAGTTACGGGAGGGAAACCGGGGAGCTGTTTTTT. The rearrangement uses TRBV6-2 or TRBV6-3 and TRBJ2-2, with 7 positions matching TRBD2. Germline CDR1 and CDR2: MNHEY and SVGEGT. Germline trimming cut 2 bases from V and 5 bases from J; bases unmatched to any gene: 2. This CDR3 is built from 14 residues.

This rearrangement joins TRBV14 to TRBJ1-2; 7 nucleotides match TRBD1. This CDR3 comprises 15 residues. Trimming removed 0 bases from V and 8 bases from J; junction bases left unmatched: 9. Per the germline V gene, CDR1 is SGHDN and CDR2 is FVKESK. CDR3 sequence (DNA): TGTGCCAGCAGCCAAGAAGGGGGCAGGGGAGGCGGCTACACCTTC. It translates to CASSQEGGRGGGYTF.

V usage is TRBV3-1 (or the pseudogene TRBV3-2) and J usage is TRBJ1-6, with TRBD1 matching over 8 bases. The CDR3 runs 13 residues. Germline loops: CDR1 LGHDT, CDR2 YNNKEL (reference sequence). The J segment lost 7 bases and the V segment lost 6 bases, leaving 2 bases of the junction unmatched. This CDR3 is CASSGTGNSPLHF. The DNA for the CDR3 is TGTGCCAGCAGTGGGACAGGCAATTCACCCCTCCACTTT.

This clone was counted once. The chain employs TRBV28 and TRBJ2-3; D possibly corresponds to TRBD1 (6 bases). The CDR3 has 14 amino acids. The V end was cut by 10 bases, the J end by 2 bases, with 16 bases between. Per the germline V gene, CDR1 is MDHEN and CDR2 is SYDVKM. The CDR3 loop is CAILSRGYTDTQYF. In nucleotides, the CDR3 is TGTGCCATCCTTTCAAGGGGGTACACAGATACGCAGTATTTT.

J is TRBJ2-7 and V is TRBV12-3 or TRBV12-4, with D possibly being TRBD2 (5 bases). Trimming took off 4 bases at V and 0 bases at J, with 7 bases between the two ends. The CDR3 is 13 amino acids. The CDR3 sequence: CASSSGVSYEQYF. The CDR3 DNA is TGTGCCAGCAGTTCCGGGGTCTCCTACGAGCAGTACTTC.

The chain combines TRBV27 with TRBJ2-7, with 10 bases matching TRBD2. The CDR3 extends over 15 amino acids. Trimming took 5 bases from V and 2 from J; bases not matched to a gene: 6. Germline-derived CDR1 and CDR2 are MNHEY and SMNVEV (reference sequence). As DNA, the CDR3 is TGTGCCAGCAGTATCCTAGCGGGAGTAGCCTACGAGCAGTACTTC. Translated: CASSILAGVAYEQYF.

This clone has only a few counts. J is TRBJ1-6 and V is TRBV18; tentatively, D is TRBD1 (6 bases). Germline-derived CDR1 and CDR2 are KGHSH and LQKENI. The CDR3 spans 14 residues. V was cut by 3 bases and J by 3 bases, with 6 bases left in between. CDR3 nucleotide sequence: TGTGCCAGCTCACCCAGGGGCTATAATTCACCCCTCCACTTT. Its translation: CASSPRGYNSPLHF.

The gene calls are TRBV27 and TRBJ1-1; 8 bases agree with TRBD1. Losses at the gene ends were 6 bases for V and 7 bases for J; bases not matched to a gene: 16. This CDR3 region has 16 residues. The V gene's germline CDR1 is MNHEY and CDR2 SMNVEV (reference sequence). The CDR3 spells CASSVGLRDRPREAFF. The CDR3 DNA reads as TGTGCCAGCAGCGTTGGTCTACGGGACAGGCCCCGTGAAGCTTTCTTT.

The chain joins TRBV12-5 to TRBJ2-1; tentative D call: TRBD2 (7 bases). This CDR3 comprises 16 residues. Deletions cut 1 base from V and 6 bases from J, with 16 bases between. Per the germline V gene, CDR1 is LGHNT and CDR2 is FRNRAP. The DNA of the CDR3 is TGTGCTAGTGGTTTGGCGTGGCTGGGGGGGCCCAATGAGCAGTTCTTC. As protein: CASGLAWLGGPNEQFF.

The V gene is TRBV7-2, the J gene TRBJ2-2, with a possible D match to TRBD1 (5 bases). Germline CDR1 SGHTA, CDR2 FQGNSA. The V and J ends lost 0 bases and 5 bases respectively, with 16 bases between them. The CDR3 loop spans 17 amino acids. As DNA, the CDR3 is TGTGCCAGCAGCTTAGCGGCCGTGTCAGGGTTGACCGGGGAGCTGTTTTTT. Translated, it gives CASSLAAVSGLTGELFF.

This clone was detected only once. The V and J genes are TRBV9 and TRBJ2-3; unclear D gene. This CDR3 is 14 amino acids long. V shed 2 bases and J shed 0 bases, with 7 bases lying between them. Germline V gene data show CDR1 as SGDLS and CDR2 as YYNGEE. CDR3: CASSVGGSTDTQYF. The CDR3 region has the DNA TGTGCCAGCAGCGTCGGCGGTAGCACAGATACGCAGTATTTT.

This chain uses TRBV28 with TRBJ1-2, with 8 bases matching TRBD1. Looked up from germline, CDR1 is MDHEN and CDR2 is SYDVKM. This CDR3 contains 14 residues. V shed 5 bases, J shed 4 bases, and the junction held 6 bases outside the gene matches. The CDR3 region is CASSKTGGVYGYTF. The CDR3 DNA sequence: TGTGCCAGCAGTAAAACAGGGGGAGTCTATGGCTACACCTTC.

The V gene is TRBV3-1 (or the pseudogene TRBV3-2), the J gene TRBJ2-7, with TRBD2 matching 9 bases. The germline gives CDR1 LGHDT, CDR2 YNNKEL (reference sequence). V gave up 4 bases and J gave up 9 bases; unmatched junction bases: 13. The CDR3 loop spans 15 amino acids. CDR3 nucleotides: TGTGCCAGCAGCCCAGAAGGCGGGAGGGCCCTTCTGCAGTACTTC. Translating gives CASSPEGGRALLQYF.

This rearrangement joins TRBV28 to TRBJ2-2; D is perhaps TRBD2 (6 bases). CDR1 and CDR2 (germline): MDHEN, SYDVKM. V shed 7 bases and J shed 4 bases, with 10 bases lying between them. This CDR3 is built from 13 residues. The CDR3 DNA reads as TGTGCCAGCACGGCGGGGTCCACCGGGGAGCTGTTTTTT. Translation: CASTAGSTGELFF.

This clone has a single count. The V gene is TRBV9, the J gene TRBJ2-3; D perhaps matches TRBD1 (6 bases). V was pared by 7 bases and J by 4 bases, with 13 bases between. The germline V gene encodes CDR1 SGDLS and CDR2 YYNGEE. This CDR3 region has 13 residues. The CDR3 nucleotides are TGTGCCAGCCATGGTTCAGGGGCAGATACGCAGTATTTT. It is translated as CASHGSGADTQYF.